One sample yielded the 14 T cell receptor beta chains listed below, sequenced in a study of cytomegalovirus exposure and HLA in healthy donors. Clones were sequenced by immunoSEQ multiplex PCR, and TCRdb holds only the in-frame ones, with some missing. The table records about 120,000 clones, approximately 87% of them present only once. Sequencing input: PBMCs. These receptors originate from a woman aged 25 to 39 in good health and CMV-seronegative.

The J gene is TRBJ1-3, the V gene TRBV2; perhaps TRBD1 as D (6 bases). The CDR3 covers 13 residues. The ends were cut back, 6 bases at V and 4 bases at J, with 10 bases in the middle. Germline values: CDR1 SNHLY, CDR2 FYNNEI. The CDR3 region is CASSVRGGNTIYF. Here the CDR3 DNA reads TGTGCCAGCAGCGTCAGGGGAGGAAACACCATATATTTT. Combining the CDR3 with reference TRBV2 and TRBJ1-3 gives the whole variable domain EPEVTQTPSHQVTQMGQEVILRCVPISNHLYFYWYRQILGQKVEFLVSFYNNEISEKSEIFDDQFSVERPDGSNFTLKIRSTKLEDSAMYFCASSVRGGNTIYFGEGSWLTVV.

The chain couples TRBV10-3 to TRBJ2-2; TRBD2 is a possible D gene (6 bases). This CDR3 spans 17 amino acids. V was clipped by 8 bases and J by 0 bases, with 19 bases between them. The germline gives CDR1 ENHRY, CDR2 SYGVKD. In nucleotides, the CDR3 is TGTGCCATCGGAACAACGCGGGGTTTCACGAACACCGGGGAGCTGTTTTTT. This sequence encodes CAIGTTRGFTNTGELFF.

This chain uses TRBV5-1 with TRBJ2-3; a possible D gene is TRBD1 (5 bases). The CDR3 runs 15 residues. Germline assignment: CDR1 SGHRS and CDR2 YFSETQ. V shed 0 bases and J shed 1 base, with 9 bases lying between them. CDR3 region: CASSLGGQGTDTQYF. Written as DNA, the CDR3 is TGCGCCAGCAGCTTGGGAGGACAAGGCACAGATACGCAGTATTTT.

The V call is TRBV18, the J call TRBJ2-3; TRBD1 agrees at 11 bases. This CDR3 contains 16 residues. Per germline, CDR1 KGHSH and CDR2 LQKENI. The V segment lost 3 bases and the J segment 5 bases; nucleotides outside the gene matches: 7. The CDR3 reads CASSPLGQGAGDTQYF. The DNA of the CDR3 is TGTGCCAGCTCACCCCTTGGACAGGGGGCGGGAGATACGCAGTATTTT.

The CDR3 DNA is TGTGCCAGCAGCTACGGGACAGCCTCCCAGCAGTACTTC. It translates to CASSYGTASQQYF. The V and J genes are TRBV2 and TRBJ2-7, with TRBD1 identical over 7 bases. Losses at the gene ends were 6 bases for V and 8 bases for J; bases not matched to a gene: 10. This CDR3 comprises 13 residues. CDR1 is SNHLY and CDR2 is FYNNEI in the germline V gene.

This chain uses TRBV7-9 with TRBJ2-7; 14 positions agree with TRBD2. Germline-derived CDR1 and CDR2 are SEHNR and FQNEAQ (reference sequence). V trimming: 5 bases; J trimming: 4 bases; junction bases outside the gene matches: 10. This CDR3 spans 17 amino acids. CDR3 sequence reads: CASSPSRTSGGWYEQYF. The CDR3 coding sequence is TGTGCCAGCAGCCCAAGCCGGACTAGCGGGGGGTGGTACGAGCAGTACTTC.

The chain links TRBV11-3 to TRBJ2-5; 10 bases map to TRBD2. Germline CDR1 and CDR2: SGHNT and YENEEA. The CDR3 totals 16 residues. V was pared by 7 bases and J by 1 base, with 9 bases of the junction left unmatched. The CDR3, as DNA: TGTGCCAGCACCCCCCGGACTAGCGGCTCCCAAGAGACCCAGTACTTC. Protein product: CASTPRTSGSQETQYF.

The chain uses TRBV4-3 and TRBJ2-2; 10 bases map to TRBD1. Germline V gene lookup returns CDR1 LGHNA and CDR2 YSLEER. V lost 4 bases to trimming and J lost 1 base; unmatched junction nucleotides: 3. The CDR3 consists of 16 residues. The CDR3 spells CASSPRTGGNTGELFF. CDR3 bases: TGCGCCAGCAGCCCGCGGACAGGGGGGAACACCGGGGAGCTGTTTTTT.

V gene TRBV9 combines with J gene TRBJ1-2, with 7 bases lining up with TRBD1. The CDR3 is 13 residues long. Unmatched junction bases numbered 6, after V lost 3 bases and J lost 7 bases. Germline V lookup: CDR1 SGDLS, CDR2 YYNGEE. CDR3 bases: TGTGCCAGCAGCGATGGACAGGCGCTTGGCTACACCTTC. Its protein is CASSDGQALGYTF.

The J gene is TRBJ1-2, the V gene TRBV13; a possible D gene is TRBD1 (5 bases). Germline-derived CDR1 and CDR2 are PRHDT and FYEKMQ (reference sequence). The V end was cut by 0 bases, the J end by 4 bases, with 6 bases between. CDR3 size: 13 residues. The CDR3 loop is CASSLGTVYGYTF. CDR3 bases: TGTGCCAGCAGCTTAGGGACAGTCTATGGCTACACCTTC.

This chain uses TRBV10-2 with TRBJ2-5, with 8 bases identical to TRBD2. CDR1 is WSHSY and CDR2 is SAAADI in the germline V gene. The CDR3 consists of 14 residues. Trimming took 4 bases from V and 5 from J; bases not matched to a gene: 6. The CDR3 loop is CASSATRGVETQYF. In DNA, the CDR3 is TGCGCCAGCAGTGCTACGCGGGGGGTGGAGACCCAGTACTTC.

The chain joins TRBV7-9 to TRBJ2-2; unclear D gene. Germline CDR1 is SEHNR and CDR2 is FQNEAQ (reference sequence). Trimming shortened V by 5 bases and J by 5 bases, and 12 bases separated the two germline ends. The CDR3 loop spans 14 amino acids. CDR3 bases: TGTGCCAGCAGCCCATTTACGACTACCGGGGAGCTGTTTTTT. Encoded protein: CASSPFTTTGELFF.

The rearrangement joins TRBV12-5 to TRBJ1-2; 7 bases align to TRBD1. CDR3 size: 15 residues. V lost 6 bases, J lost 8 bases, and 15 bases stayed unmatched. Germline CDR1 is LGHNT and CDR2 is FRNRAP. The CDR3 sequence is CASGSSDRTWGGYTF. The CDR3 bases are TGTGCTAGTGGCTCCTCGGACAGGACTTGGGGGGGCTACACCTTC.

The V and J genes are TRBV2 and TRBJ1-5, with D uncertain. Germline assignment: CDR1 SNHLY and CDR2 FYNNEI. Between the trimmed V and J ends, which lost 2 bases and 4 bases, there was a span of 9 bases. The CDR3 length is 14 residues. CDR3 sequence reads: CASSEFLRNQPQHF. The CDR3 DNA is TGTGCCAGCAGTGAATTCCTGAGAAATCAGCCCCAGCATTTT.